This T cell receptor beta chain was documented in a study of cytomegalovirus exposure and HLA in healthy donors. Study findings and constraints: CMV serostatus was the sole immune exposure data available.

To note about this clone: Its antigen is currently unknown.

In the PCR, 60 Vbeta and 13 Jbeta primers were used. In the original workflow: As a later analysis found, there were 70 million to 90 million unique TCR beta chains, of which roughly 11 million were shared. Measured with immunoSEQ multiplex PCR; TCRdb has only the in-frame clones, and not every one. Clone size and V and J calls were adopted from that table, with D and trimming inferred from the DNA. The table includes about 140,000 clones, approximately 10% detected once. CDR3 length equals 15 residues. The germline V and J ends were trimmed by 2 bases and 6 bases, with 17 bases remaining between them. Looked up from germline, CDR1 is MNHEY and CDR2 is SVGAGI.

The chain employs TRBV6-5 and TRBJ2-7; D might be TRBD2 (6 bases). Sequencing input: PBMCs. The source of this sequence is a woman in her thirties or forties in good health and CMV-seropositive. The CDR3 DNA follows: TGTGCCAGCAGTTACGCCGGGGCGGGGCTAAGCGAGCAGTACTTC. It translates to CASSYAGAGLSEQYF.